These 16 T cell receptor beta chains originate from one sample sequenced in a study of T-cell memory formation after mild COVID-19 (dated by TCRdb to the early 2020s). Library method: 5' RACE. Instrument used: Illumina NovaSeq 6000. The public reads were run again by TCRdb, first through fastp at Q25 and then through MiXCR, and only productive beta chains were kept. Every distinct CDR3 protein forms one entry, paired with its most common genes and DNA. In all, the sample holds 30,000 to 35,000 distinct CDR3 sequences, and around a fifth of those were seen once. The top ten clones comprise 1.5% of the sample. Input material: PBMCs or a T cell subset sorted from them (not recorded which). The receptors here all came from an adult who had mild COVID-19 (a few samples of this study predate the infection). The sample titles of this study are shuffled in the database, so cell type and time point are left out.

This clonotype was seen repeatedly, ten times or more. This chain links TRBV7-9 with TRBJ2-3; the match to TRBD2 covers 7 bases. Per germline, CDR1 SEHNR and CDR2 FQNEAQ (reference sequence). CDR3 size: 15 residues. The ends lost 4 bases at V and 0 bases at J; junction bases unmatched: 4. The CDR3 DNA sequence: TGTGCCAGCAGCTCGAGCGGGACTAGCACAGATACGCAGTATTTT. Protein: CASSSSGTSTDTQYF.

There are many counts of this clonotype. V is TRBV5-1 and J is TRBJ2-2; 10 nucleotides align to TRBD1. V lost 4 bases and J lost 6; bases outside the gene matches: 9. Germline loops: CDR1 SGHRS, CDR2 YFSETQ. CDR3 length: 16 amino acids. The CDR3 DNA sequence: TGCGCCAGCAGCCTGGGATGGACAGGGGGATCCGGGGAGCTGTTTTTT. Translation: CASSLGWTGGSGELFF.

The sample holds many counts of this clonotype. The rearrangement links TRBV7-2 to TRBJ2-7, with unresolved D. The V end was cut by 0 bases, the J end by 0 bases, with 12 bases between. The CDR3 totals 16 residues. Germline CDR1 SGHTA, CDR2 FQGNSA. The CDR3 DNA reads TGTGCCAGCAGCTTAGCTCAGGCGGTCAGCTCCTACGAGCAGTACTTC. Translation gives CASSLAQAVSSYEQYF.

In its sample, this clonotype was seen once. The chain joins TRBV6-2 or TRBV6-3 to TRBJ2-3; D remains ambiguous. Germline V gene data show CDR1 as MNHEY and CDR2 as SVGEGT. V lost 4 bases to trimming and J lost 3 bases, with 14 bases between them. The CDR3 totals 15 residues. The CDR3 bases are TGTGCCAGCAGTTTGGGTCAATCGGTGACAGATACGCAGTATTTT. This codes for CASSLGQSVTDTQYF.

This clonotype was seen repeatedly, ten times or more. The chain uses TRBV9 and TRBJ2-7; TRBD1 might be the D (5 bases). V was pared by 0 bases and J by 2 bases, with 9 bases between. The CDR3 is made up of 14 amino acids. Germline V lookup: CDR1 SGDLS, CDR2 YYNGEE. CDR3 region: CASSVEQDPYEQYF. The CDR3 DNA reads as TGTGCCAGCAGCGTAGAACAGGACCCCTACGAGCAGTACTTC.

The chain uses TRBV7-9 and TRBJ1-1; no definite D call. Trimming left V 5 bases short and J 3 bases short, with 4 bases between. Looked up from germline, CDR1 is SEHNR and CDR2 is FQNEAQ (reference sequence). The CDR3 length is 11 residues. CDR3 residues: CASSRYTEAFF. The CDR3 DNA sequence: TGTGCCAGCAGCCGGTACACTGAAGCTTTCTTT.

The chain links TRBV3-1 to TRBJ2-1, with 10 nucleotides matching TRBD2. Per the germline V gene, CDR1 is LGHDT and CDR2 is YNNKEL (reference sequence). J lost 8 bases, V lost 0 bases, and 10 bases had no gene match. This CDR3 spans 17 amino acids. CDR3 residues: CASSQDSSGGARYEQFF. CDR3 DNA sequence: TGTGCCAGCAGCCAAGATTCAAGCGGGGGGGCCAGGTATGAGCAGTTCTTC.

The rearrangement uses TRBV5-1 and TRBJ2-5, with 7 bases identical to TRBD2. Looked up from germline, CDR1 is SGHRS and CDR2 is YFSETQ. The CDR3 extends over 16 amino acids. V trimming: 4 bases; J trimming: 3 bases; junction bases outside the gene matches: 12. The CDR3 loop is CASSPDSGRGEETQYF. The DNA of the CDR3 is TGCGCCAGCAGCCCGGATTCAGGGAGGGGAGAAGAGACCCAGTACTTC.

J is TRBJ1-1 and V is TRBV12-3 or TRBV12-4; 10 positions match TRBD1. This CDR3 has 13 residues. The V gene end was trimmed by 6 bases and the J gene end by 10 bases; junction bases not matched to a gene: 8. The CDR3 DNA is TGTGCCAGCAGCCCCGGGACAGGGGCCCGAGCTTTCTTT. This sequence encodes CASSPGTGARAFF.

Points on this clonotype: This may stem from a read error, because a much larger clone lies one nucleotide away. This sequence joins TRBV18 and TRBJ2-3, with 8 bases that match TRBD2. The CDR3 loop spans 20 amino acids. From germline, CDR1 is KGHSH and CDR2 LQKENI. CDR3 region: CASSPPRGLLAEMRTDTRYF. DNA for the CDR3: TGTGCCAGCTCACCACCGAGGGGTTTACTAGCGGAGATGCGCACAGATACGCGGTATTTT.

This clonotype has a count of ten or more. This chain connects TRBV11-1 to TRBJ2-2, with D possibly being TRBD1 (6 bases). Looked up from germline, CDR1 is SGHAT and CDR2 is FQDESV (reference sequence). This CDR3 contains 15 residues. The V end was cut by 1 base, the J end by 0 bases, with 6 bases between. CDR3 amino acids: CASSLGTANTGELFF. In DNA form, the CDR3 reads TGTGCCAGCAGCTTAGGGACAGCGAACACCGGGGAGCTGTTTTTT.

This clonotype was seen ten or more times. For the CDR3, the DNA is TGTGCCAGCAGCGGACAGGGCCTCGGGAGACTAGCGGGAACCCTAGCCAAAAACATTCAGTACTTC. Protein sequence: CASSGQGLGRLAGTLAKNIQYF. The chain uses TRBV6-2 or TRBV6-3 and TRBJ2-4, with 11 positions matching TRBD2. The V gene end was trimmed by 6 bases and the J gene end by 0 bases; junction bases not matched to a gene: 22. Germline CDR1 is MNHEY and CDR2 is SVGEGT. This CDR3 contains 22 residues.

The CDR3 loop is CASSTTSGGPHEQYF. CDR3 bases: TGTGCCAGCAGTACGACTAGCGGGGGGCCCCACGAGCAGTACTTC. The chain employs TRBV12-3 or TRBV12-4 and TRBJ2-7; 13 bases agree with TRBD2. Unmatched junction bases numbered 6, after V lost 5 bases and J lost 5 bases. The CDR3 is 15 amino acids.

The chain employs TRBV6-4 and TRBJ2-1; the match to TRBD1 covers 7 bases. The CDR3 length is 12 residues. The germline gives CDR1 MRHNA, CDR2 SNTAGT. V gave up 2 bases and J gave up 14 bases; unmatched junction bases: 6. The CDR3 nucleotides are TGTGCCAGCAGTGACGGTGACAGGGCCGAGTTCTTC. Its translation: CASSDGDRAEFF.

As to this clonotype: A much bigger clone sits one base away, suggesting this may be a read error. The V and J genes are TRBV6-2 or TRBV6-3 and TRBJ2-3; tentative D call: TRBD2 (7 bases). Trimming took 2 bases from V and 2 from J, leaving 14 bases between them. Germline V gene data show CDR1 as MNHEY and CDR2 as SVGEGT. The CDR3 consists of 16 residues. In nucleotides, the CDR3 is TGTGCCAGCAGTTACGCAGGGCGGGGGCCCACAGATACGCAGTATTTT. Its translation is CASSYAGRGPTDTQYF.

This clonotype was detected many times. The CDR3, as DNA: TGTGCCAGCAGTTACGTGTACCGGGACAGGAGCCAAGAGACCCAGTACTTC. It is translated as CASSYVYRDRSQETQYF. V and J are TRBV6-5 and TRBJ2-5; 8 nucleotides line up with TRBD1. The CDR3 runs 17 residues. The V and J ends lost 2 bases and 1 base, in that order; junction bases with no gene match: 9. Germline V gene data show CDR1 as MNHEY and CDR2 as SVGAGI.